The 4 T cell receptor beta chains below were found in one sample sequenced in a study of control samples from healthy donors and cancer patients (TCRdb year 2020). The library was produced with the immunoSEQ multiplex PCR assay. TCRdb retrieved this table from immuneACCESS and kept in-frame rearrangements only. Not all clones are present; in checked studies, unresolved V genes account for under half, and no reason is known for the remainder. For this sample the table gives about 180,000 clones, of which around nine tenths were detected only once. Of the sample, approximately 1.5% falls within the top ten clones. The sequenced sample consisted of blood. The receptors derive from a man younger than 40 in good health.

The gene calls are TRBV30 and TRBJ2-7; possibly TRBD1 or TRBD2 for D (5 bases each). The ends were cut back, 0 bases at V and 7 bases at J, with 7 bases in the middle. The CDR3 runs 11 residues. Germline CDR1 GTSNPN, CDR2 SVGIG (reference sequence). CDR3 sequence (DNA): TGTGCCTGGAGTGTCGAGGGGGAGCAGTACTTC. Encoded protein: CAWSVEGEQYF.

The chain's CDR3 is CASSIGRFSRTYEQYF. Here the CDR3 DNA reads TGTGCCAGTAGTATAGGTCGTTTTTCCCGGACCTACGAGCAGTACTTC. The chain combines TRBV19 with TRBJ2-7; D remains unclear. This CDR3 spans 16 amino acids. Germline assignment: CDR1 LNHDA and CDR2 SQIVND (reference sequence). Trimming removed 1 base from V and 2 bases from J, with 15 bases in between.

V is TRBV4-1 and J is TRBJ1-2, with no clear D. The V gene lost 0 bases and the J gene lost 7 bases, with 18 bases spanning the gap. CDR1 MGHRA and CDR2 YSYEKL come from the germline V gene. The CDR3 covers 16 residues. The chain's CDR3 is CASSQDLQLPGVGYTF. CDR3 bases: TGCGCCAGCAGCCAAGATCTCCAACTCCCCGGGGTTGGCTACACCTTC.

V is TRBV15 and J is TRBJ1-1; no firm D call. In germline, CDR1 is LNHNV, CDR2 YYDKDF (reference sequence). The germline V and J ends were trimmed by 3 bases and 4 bases, with 12 bases remaining between them. The CDR3 covers 14 residues. The CDR3 coding sequence is TGTGCCACCAGCAGGAACTCCGGTGGCACTGAAGCTTTCTTT. Its translation is CATSRNSGGTEAFF.